The next 29 T cell receptor beta chains were all read from a single sample in a study of human T cells and chemical hapten exposure. TCRdb redid the calling of the RACE reads with MiXCR, one entry per CDR3 protein. Of 35,000 or so distinct CDR3 sequences in the sample, 5% to 7% were seen once. The time point was: patch test 1, 2 weeks after DPC sensitization. Described treatment: therapeutic diphenylcyclopropenone sensitization with weekly scalp DPC. Unfractionated whole blood yielded total RNA. The source material was whole blood, sampled in connection with sensitization to the hapten diphenylcyclopropenone (DPC). The receptor set was obtained from a woman in her 30s with alopecia areata. Some clones in this sample may be carry-over from other donors' samples.

This clonotype was counted between two and nine times. The rearrangement joins TRBV5-1 to TRBJ2-7; possibly TRBD2 for D (6 bases). The length of the CDR3 is 16 residues. The V end lost 0 bases, the J end lost 6 bases, and 19 bases lay between the germline ends. Per the germline V gene, CDR1 is SGHRS and CDR2 is YFSETQ. The CDR3 nucleotides are TGCGCCAGCAGCTTGGTTCCGGGGAGGACTATGGGCGAGCAGTACTTC. Its protein is CASSLVPGRTMGEQYF.

This clonotype was observed many times. The chain recombines TRBV4-1 with TRBJ1-6; 10 bases are shared with TRBD1. CDR1 and CDR2 (germline): MGHRA, YSYEKL. J gave up 5 bases and V 6 bases, and 10 bases lay outside the gene matches. There are 17 residues in the CDR3. This CDR3 is CASRLDRGRSHNSPLHF. The CDR3 DNA is TGCGCCAGCAGACTAGACAGGGGGCGATCCCATAATTCACCCCTCCACTTT.

The sample holds a few counts of this clonotype. The DNA of the CDR3 is TGTGCCAGCTTATCGGACGCAACGGGGATCAATAGCAATCAGCCCCAGCATTTT. Encoded protein: CASLSDATGINSNQPQHF. The V and J genes are TRBV2 and TRBJ1-5; D gene uncertain. Trimming took 8 bases from V and 0 from J, leaving 23 bases between them. This CDR3 is 18 amino acids long. Germline-derived CDR1 and CDR2 are SNHLY and FYNNEI. Looking up the rest from reference TRBV2 and TRBJ1-5 gives the full variable domain: EPEVTQTPSHQVTQMGQEVILRCVPISNHLYFYWYRQILGQKVEFLVSFYNNEISEKSEIFDDQFSVERPDGSNFTLKIRSTKLEDSAMYFCASLSDATGINSNQPQHFGDGTRLSIL.

The chain recombines TRBV9 with TRBJ2-1; perhaps TRBD2 as D (7 bases). V was clipped by 0 bases and J by 7 bases, with 14 bases between them. Germline-derived CDR1 and CDR2 are SGDLS and YYNGEE. The CDR3 extends over 15 amino acids. CDR3: CASSVDGGAGNEQFF. The CDR3 bases are TGTGCCAGCAGCGTAGATGGGGGGGCGGGTAATGAGCAGTTCTTC.

This clonotype is judged medium-sized. The V call is TRBV6-4, the J call TRBJ1-1, with 9 positions matching TRBD1. The CDR3 length is 15 residues. Looked up from germline, CDR1 is MRHNA and CDR2 is SNTAGT. J lost 3 bases, V lost 3 bases, and 5 bases had no gene match. In DNA, the CDR3 is TGTGCCAGCAGTGAATTTGGGACAGGGTACACTGAAGCTTTCTTT. Translating gives CASSEFGTGYTEAFF.

This clonotype was counted ten times or more. The chain recombines TRBV4-2 with TRBJ1-2; D gene unclear. V was cut by 1 base and J by 3 bases, with 6 bases left in between. The CDR3 contains 13 residues. Per the germline V gene, CDR1 is LGHNA and CDR2 is YNFKEQ. Here the CDR3 reads CASSQGADYGYTF. The CDR3 DNA follows: TGTGCCAGCAGCCAAGGGGCTGACTATGGCTACACCTTC.

The sample holds many counts of this clonotype. The chain couples TRBV6-5 to TRBJ2-1; TRBD2 matches 15 bases. The CDR3 extends over 18 amino acids. CDR1 and CDR2 (germline): MNHEY, SVGAGI. V gave up 6 bases and J gave up 5 bases; unmatched junction bases: 11. CDR3 DNA sequence: TGTGCCAGCAGCTACGTAACCGGGACTAGCGGGGGGCACAATGAGCAGTTCTTC. Amino acid sequence: CASSYVTGTSGGHNEQFF.

The chain links TRBV12-3 or TRBV12-4 to TRBJ1-6; TRBD1 agrees at 7 bases. CDR3 length equals 14 residues. V lost 5 bases to trimming and J lost 10 bases; unmatched junction nucleotides: 8. The CDR3 loop reads CASSRTGEHSPLHF. The CDR3 DNA follows: TGTGCCAGCAGTAGAACAGGGGAACACTCACCCCTCCACTTT.

The sample holds many counts of this clonotype. The chain is built from TRBV7-9 and TRBJ1-1, with D unclear. V dropped 0 bases and J dropped 5 bases, with 10 bases sitting between them. Per germline, CDR1 SEHNR and CDR2 FQNEAQ (reference sequence). CDR3 length: 14 residues. The CDR3 sequence is CASSLAGQGTEAFF. The CDR3 DNA reads as TGTGCCAGCAGCTTAGCGGGCCAAGGGACTGAAGCTTTCTTT.

This sequence joins TRBV20-1 and TRBJ2-3, with D possibly TRBD1 on 6 matching bases. CDR3 size: 14 residues. Germline V gene lookup returns CDR1 DFQATT and CDR2 SNEGSKA (reference sequence). Trimming shortened V by 6 bases and J by 4 bases, and 17 bases separated the two germline ends. This CDR3 reads CSAPRGLPPDTQYF. The DNA for the CDR3 is TGCAGTGCCCCCAGGGGCCTCCCCCCAGATACGCAGTATTTT.

This clonotype turned up a few times. This chain connects TRBV6-6 to TRBJ1-3, with TRBD1 identical over 8 bases. The V segment lost 6 bases and the J segment 3 bases; nucleotides outside the gene matches: 7. The CDR3 loop spans 15 amino acids. Germline CDR1 MNHNY, CDR2 SVGAGI (reference sequence). The CDR3 DNA reads TGTGCCAGCAGCCGAAGGACAGGGAATGGAAACACCATATATTTT. This codes for CASSRRTGNGNTIYF.

This clonotype was counted ten times or more. This chain joins TRBV28 and TRBJ1-6; D remains ambiguous. Germline V gene sequence: CDR1 MDHEN, CDR2 SYDVKM. V was trimmed by 7 bases and J by 10 bases, leaving 11 bases between them. The CDR3 totals 12 residues. The CDR3 region has the DNA TGTGCCAGCACAGTCCCTCCGTCACCCCTCCACTTT. Its protein is CASTVPPSPLHF.

This clonotype was found many times. CDR3 in DNA: TGTGCCAGCAGCTTTTATAGCGGGGCTACGAACACCGGGGAGCTGTTTTTT. This translates into CASSFYSGATNTGELFF. The rearrangement links TRBV7-9 to TRBJ2-2, with 8 nucleotides matching TRBD2. Looked up from germline, CDR1 is SEHNR and CDR2 is FQNEAQ (reference sequence). The CDR3 extends over 17 amino acids. Trimming took 3 bases from V and 0 from J; bases not matched to a gene: 6.

This clonotype was detected ten times or more. The V and J genes are TRBV2 and TRBJ2-7, with D possibly matching TRBD2 (5 bases). V lost 6 bases to trimming and J lost 3 bases, with 12 bases between them. The CDR3 has 13 amino acids. Germline V gene data show CDR1 as SNHLY and CDR2 as FYNNEI. CDR3 sequence: CASRVATRYEQYF. The CDR3 region has the DNA TGTGCCAGCAGGGTAGCGACTCGCTACGAGCAGTACTTC.

This clonotype showed up just a few times. The J gene is TRBJ1-5, the V gene TRBV9, with D unresolved. V was cut by 2 bases and J by 9 bases, with 15 bases left in between. CDR1 is SGDLS, CDR2 YYNGEE, per germline. CDR3 length equals 14 residues. CDR3 protein: CASSVYTDSGPQHF. The CDR3 coding sequence is TGTGCCAGCAGCGTGTATACGGATAGCGGGCCCCAGCATTTT.

There are a few counts of this clonotype. The chain combines TRBV18 with TRBJ1-1; 8 bases agree with TRBD1. Germline lookup yields CDR1 KGHSH and CDR2 LQKENI. The CDR3 consists of 13 residues. With 5 bases clipped from V and 4 bases from J, the junction kept 3 bases outside the gene matches. CDR3 region: CASSGQGGTEAFF. CDR3 nucleotide sequence: TGTGCCAGCTCAGGACAGGGTGGCACTGAAGCTTTCTTT.

This clonotype was observed a handful of times. V is TRBV29-1 and J is TRBJ1-1, with TRBD1 as a possible D gene (5 bases). Germline V gives CDR1 SQVTM, CDR2 ANQGSEA. This CDR3 is built from 12 residues. Between the trimmed V and J ends, which lost 4 bases and 3 bases, there was a span of 9 bases. The CDR3 bases are TGCAGCGTTGGGAGCAGGGACACTGAAGCTTTCTTT. It codes for CSVGSRDTEAFF.

This clonotype was picked up many times. V usage is TRBV28 and J usage is TRBJ1-5; the D is unclear. V was pared by 2 bases and J by 2 bases, with 1 base between. CDR1 is MDHEN and CDR2 is SYDVKM in the germline V gene. The CDR3 loop spans 12 amino acids. Here the CDR3 DNA reads TGTGCCAGCAGTTTACGCAATCAGCCCCAGCATTTT. Protein sequence: CASSLRNQPQHF.

This clonotype has a count of ten or more. V is TRBV6-5 and J is TRBJ1-2, with 7 positions matching TRBD1. V dropped 6 bases and J dropped 5; count of bases not matched to a gene: 6. The CDR3 has 13 amino acids. Germline V gene sequence: CDR1 MNHEY, CDR2 SVGAGI. In DNA form, the CDR3 reads TGTGCCAGCAGAATACCAGGGGGATATGGCTACACCTTC. Translation: CASRIPGGYGYTF.

The genes are TRBV6-1 and TRBJ2-7, with 7 bases that match TRBD1. V lost 5 bases to trimming and J lost 3 bases; unmatched junction nucleotides: 7. CDR3 size: 14 residues. Germline-derived CDR1 and CDR2 are MNHNS and SASEGT. CDR3 nucleotide sequence: TGTGCCAGCAGTCCGGGACAGTTGAACTACGAGCAGTACTTC. Translation gives CASSPGQLNYEQYF.

The V gene is TRBV20-1, the J gene TRBJ2-3, with 7 positions matching TRBD2. The junction had 15 bases not matched to a gene; V was cut back by 5 bases and J by 7 bases. Germline V lookup: CDR1 DFQATT, CDR2 SNEGSKA (reference sequence). The CDR3 has 15 residues. For the CDR3, the DNA is TGCAGTGCTCCCCCTCGGCGGGGGAGTTTAAATACGCAGTATTTT. It yields the protein CSAPPRRGSLNTQYF.

Ten or more counts support this clonotype. V and J are TRBV20-1 and TRBJ2-7; no reliable D call. Germline V CDR1 and CDR2: DFQATT, SNEGSKA (reference sequence). The ends were cut back, 6 bases at V and 3 bases at J, with 12 bases in the middle. The CDR3 contains 12 residues. The CDR3 spells CSAQRSNYEQYF. The CDR3, as DNA: TGCAGTGCCCAAAGGTCTAACTACGAGCAGTACTTC.

The chain couples TRBV7-2 to TRBJ2-3, with 8 bases that match TRBD2. Per the germline V gene, CDR1 is SGHTA and CDR2 is FQGNSA. The CDR3 length is 11 residues. Losses at the gene ends were 11 bases for V and 8 bases for J; bases not matched to a gene: 6. The CDR3 DNA reads TGTGCCTCCGCCGGGGGGGGTACGCAGTATTTT. Protein: CASAGGGTQYF.

At least ten counts were recorded for this clonotype. The V and J genes are TRBV10-3 and TRBJ1-5; TRBD1 agrees at 7 bases. This CDR3 is 17 amino acids long. Losses at the gene ends were 0 bases for V and 6 bases for J; bases not matched to a gene: 11. From germline, CDR1 is ENHRY and CDR2 SYGVKD. For the CDR3, the DNA is TGTGCCATCAGTGAGTCGAACAGGGGAGGGTCCACTCAGCCCCAGCATTTT. This encodes CAISESNRGGSTQPQHF.

In this sample, this clonotype turned up a few times. V usage is TRBV5-1 and J usage is TRBJ2-2, with D possibly matching TRBD2 (5 bases). The germline V gene encodes CDR1 SGHRS and CDR2 YFSETQ. The V end was cut by 0 bases, the J end by 5 bases, with 8 bases between. The CDR3 is 14 residues long. The CDR3, as DNA: TGCGCCAGCAGCTTGGTAGGGAGAACCGGGGAGCTGTTTTTT. Protein product: CASSLVGRTGELFF.

The chain uses TRBV7-2 and TRBJ2-4, with D perhaps being TRBD1 or TRBD2 (5 bases each). Trimming removed 0 bases from V and 9 bases from J, with 15 bases in between. From germline, CDR1 is SGHTA and CDR2 FQGNSA. This CDR3 is 15 amino acids long. The CDR3 DNA reads as TGTGCCAGCAGCTTAGCGGGGCAGGCTCGGGGCATTCAGTACTTC. It encodes CASSLAGQARGIQYF. Full variable domain (outside the CDR3, taken from reference TRBV7-2 and TRBJ2-4): GAGVSQSPSNKVTEKGKDVELRCDPISGHTALYWYRQSLGQGLEFLIYFQGNSAPDKSGLPSDRFSAERTGGSVSTLTIQRTQQEDSAVYLCASSLAGQARGIQYFGAGTRLSVL.

This clonotype was observed many times. The chain employs TRBV20-1 and TRBJ1-1, with D unresolved. Per germline, CDR1 DFQATT and CDR2 SNEGSKA (reference sequence). The CDR3 loop spans 13 amino acids. V was clipped by 4 bases and J by 1 base, with 10 bases between them. The CDR3 reads CSANTDENTEAFF. CDR3 DNA: TGCAGTGCTAACACGGATGAGAACACTGAAGCTTTCTTT.

This clonotype was seen a handful of times. The CDR3: CASSTTGDSPLHF. The CDR3 bases are TGTGCCAGCAGTACAACAGGAGATTCACCCCTCCACTTT. The chain employs TRBV12-3 or TRBV12-4 and TRBJ1-6; D is possibly TRBD1 (5 bases). Trimming took 5 bases from V and 8 from J, leaving 10 bases between them. There are 13 residues in the CDR3.

This clonotype was seen at least ten times. The rearrangement uses TRBV5-1 and TRBJ1-1; the match to TRBD1 covers 8 bases. The germline gives CDR1 SGHRS, CDR2 YFSETQ. Unmatched junction bases numbered 12, after V lost 3 bases and J lost 5 bases. CDR3 length: 16 residues. This CDR3 is CASSSNSGGAFTEAFF. CDR3 coding DNA: TGCGCCAGCAGCTCGAATTCAGGGGGCGCGTTTACTGAAGCTTTCTTT. Combining the CDR3 with reference TRBV5-1 and TRBJ1-1 gives the whole variable domain KAGVTQTPRYLIKTRGQQVTLSCSPISGHRSVSWYQQTPGQGLQFLFEYFSETQRNKGNFPGRFSGRQFSNSRSEMNVSTLELGDSALYLCASSSNSGGAFTEAFFGQGTRLTVV.